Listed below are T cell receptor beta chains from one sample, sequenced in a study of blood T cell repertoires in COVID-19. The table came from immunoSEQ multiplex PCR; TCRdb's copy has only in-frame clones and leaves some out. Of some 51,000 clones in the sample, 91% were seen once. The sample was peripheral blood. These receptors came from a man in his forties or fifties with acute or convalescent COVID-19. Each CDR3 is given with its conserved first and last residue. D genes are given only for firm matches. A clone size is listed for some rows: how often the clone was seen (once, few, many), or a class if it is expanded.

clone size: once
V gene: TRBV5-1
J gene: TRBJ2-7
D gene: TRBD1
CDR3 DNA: TGCGCCAGCAGCAAGGACAGGGGCGGATACGAGCAGTACTTC
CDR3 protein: CASSKDRGGYEQYF

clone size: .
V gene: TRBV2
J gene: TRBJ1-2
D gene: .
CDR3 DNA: TGTGCCAGCAGTGAAGTTTGGGACATCCTCAACTATGGCTACACCTTC
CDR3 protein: CASSEVWDILNYGYTF

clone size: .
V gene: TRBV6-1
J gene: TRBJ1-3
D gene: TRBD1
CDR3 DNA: TGTGCCAGCAGTGAAATCTTCACAGGGGATAGAAACACCATATATTTT
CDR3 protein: CASSEIFTGDRNTIYF

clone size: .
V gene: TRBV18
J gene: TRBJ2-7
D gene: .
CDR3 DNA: TGTGCCAGCTCACCTCGACAGTCCTACGAGCAGTACTTC
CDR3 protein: CASSPRQSYEQYF

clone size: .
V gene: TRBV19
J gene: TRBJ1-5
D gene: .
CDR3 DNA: TGTGCCAGTAGTGGGCAGGGGTGGCAGCCCCAGCATTTT
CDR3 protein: CASSGQGWQPQHF

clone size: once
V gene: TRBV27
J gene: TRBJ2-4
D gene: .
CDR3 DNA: TGTGCCAGCAGTTTGGACAGACTCCTAGCCAAAAACATTCAGTACTTC
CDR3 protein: CASSLDRLLAKNIQYF

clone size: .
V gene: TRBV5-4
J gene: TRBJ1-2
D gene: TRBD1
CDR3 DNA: TGTGCCAGCAGCGCTTACAGGGGTGATGGCTACACCTTC
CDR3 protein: CASSAYRGDGYTF

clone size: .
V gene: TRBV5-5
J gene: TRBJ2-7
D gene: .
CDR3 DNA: TGTGCCAGCAGCTTGGGTCTACAGGCCTACGAGCAGTACTTC
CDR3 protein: CASSLGLQAYEQYF

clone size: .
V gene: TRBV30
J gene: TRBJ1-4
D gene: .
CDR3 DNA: TGTGCCTGGAGTGCCACGACGGTAGCACTGGGTGAAAAACTGTTTTTT
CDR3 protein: CAWSATTVALGEKLFF

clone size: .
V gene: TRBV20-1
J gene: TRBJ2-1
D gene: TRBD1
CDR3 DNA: TGCAGTGCTAGTGCGCGGACAGGGGGCTGGGGTGAGCAGTTCTTC
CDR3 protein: CSASARTGGWGEQFF

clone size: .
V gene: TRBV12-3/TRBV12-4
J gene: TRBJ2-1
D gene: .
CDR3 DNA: TGTGCCAGCAGTCGCCGGGATCTCAATGAGCAGTTCTTC
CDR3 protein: CASSRRDLNEQFF

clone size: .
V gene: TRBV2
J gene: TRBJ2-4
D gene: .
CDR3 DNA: TGTGCCAGCAGTGAACGTCGGGGGGCGGCCAAAAACATTCAGTACTTC
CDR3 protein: CASSERRGAAKNIQYF

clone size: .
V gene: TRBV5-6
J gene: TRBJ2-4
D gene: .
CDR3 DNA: TGTGCCAGCAGCTTGGTCCTTTACAAAAACATTCAGTACTTC
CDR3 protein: CASSLVLYKNIQYF

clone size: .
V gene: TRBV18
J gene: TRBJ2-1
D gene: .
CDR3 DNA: TGTGCCAGCTCACCCAGGGATGAGCAGTTCTTC
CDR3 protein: CASSPRDEQFF

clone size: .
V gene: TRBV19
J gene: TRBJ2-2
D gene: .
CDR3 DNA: TGTGCCAGTAGTATCGGAGGGGAGCCGAACACCGGGGAGCTGTTTTTT
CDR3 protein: CASSIGGEPNTGELFF

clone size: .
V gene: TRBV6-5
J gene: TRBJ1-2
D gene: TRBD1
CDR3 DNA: TGTGCCAGCAGCCCCGGGACAGGGGGCGGGTATGGCTACACCTTC
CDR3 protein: CASSPGTGGGYGYTF

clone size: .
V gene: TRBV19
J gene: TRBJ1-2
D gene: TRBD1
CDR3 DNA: TGTGCCAGTAGAAGATTGGACAGGGGCAAAGGCTACACCTTC
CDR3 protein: CASRRLDRGKGYTF

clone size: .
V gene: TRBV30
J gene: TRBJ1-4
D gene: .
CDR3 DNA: TGTGCCTGGACCGCCCCGGGGGTAACGGGTGAAAAACTGTTTTTT
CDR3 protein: CAWTAPGVTGEKLFF

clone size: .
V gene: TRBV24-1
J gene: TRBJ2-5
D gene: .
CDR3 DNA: TGTGCCACCAGCAAAGGTCTAGGAGAGACCCAGTACTTC
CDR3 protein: CATSKGLGETQYF

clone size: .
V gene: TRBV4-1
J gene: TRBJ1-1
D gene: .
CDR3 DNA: TGCGCCAGCAGCCAACGAGTGGACACTGAAGCTTTCTTT
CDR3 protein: CASSQRVDTEAFF

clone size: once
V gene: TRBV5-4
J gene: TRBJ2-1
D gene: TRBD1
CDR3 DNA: TGTGCCAGCTTTTTCTGGACAGGGGTGAATGAGCAGTTCTTC
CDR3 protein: CASFFWTGVNEQFF

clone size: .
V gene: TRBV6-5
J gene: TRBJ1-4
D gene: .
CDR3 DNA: TGTGCCAGCAGTTTTTCCTTTTCAGGGGTCAATGAAAAACTGTTTTTT
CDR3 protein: CASSFSFSGVNEKLFF

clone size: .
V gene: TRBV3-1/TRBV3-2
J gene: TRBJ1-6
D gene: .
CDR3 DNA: TGTGCCAGCAGCCAAGAACAGCCCAATTCACCCCTCCACTTT
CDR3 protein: CASSQEQPNSPLHF

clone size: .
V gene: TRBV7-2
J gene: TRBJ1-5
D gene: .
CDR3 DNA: TGTGCCAGCAGCTTAGGTAACAGGGCGTCGGATCAGCCCCAGCATTTT
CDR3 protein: CASSLGNRASDQPQHF

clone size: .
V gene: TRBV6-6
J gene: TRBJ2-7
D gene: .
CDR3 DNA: TGTGCCAGCAGTTACTCCTTTGCCGGACAGACCTACGAGCAGTACTTC
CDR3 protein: CASSYSFAGQTYEQYF

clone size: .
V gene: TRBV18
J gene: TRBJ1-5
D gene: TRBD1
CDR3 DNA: TGTGCCAGCTCAGCCGGGACAGGGTCGGCTCAGCCCCAGCATTTT
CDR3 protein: CASSAGTGSAQPQHF

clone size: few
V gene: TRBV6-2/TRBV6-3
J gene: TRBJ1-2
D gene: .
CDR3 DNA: TGTGCCAGCAGTTATATCACAGGGAATGGCTACACCTTC
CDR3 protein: CASSYITGNGYTF

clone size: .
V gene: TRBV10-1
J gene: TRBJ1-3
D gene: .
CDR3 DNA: TGCGCCAGCAGTGAGGGACTCCGGAGCTCTGGAAACACCATATATTTT
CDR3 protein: CASSEGLRSSGNTIYF

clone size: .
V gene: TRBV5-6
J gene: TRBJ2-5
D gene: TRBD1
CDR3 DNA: TGTGCCAGCAGCTTATTAGTCGGGACAGCGAAAGAGACCCAGTACTTC
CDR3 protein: CASSLLVGTAKETQYF

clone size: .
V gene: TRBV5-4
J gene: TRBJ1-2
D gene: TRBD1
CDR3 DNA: TGTGCCAGCAGCTTGGCCACAGGGGACTATGGCTACACCTTC
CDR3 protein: CASSLATGDYGYTF

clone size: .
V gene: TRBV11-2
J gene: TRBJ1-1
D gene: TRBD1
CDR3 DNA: TGTGCCAGCAGCTTAGATCGAGGGTTTAGGGGGCGCCGGACTGAAGCTTTCTTT
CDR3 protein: CASSLDRGFRGRRTEAFF

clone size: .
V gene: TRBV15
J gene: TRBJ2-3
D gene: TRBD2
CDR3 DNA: TGTGCCACCAGCAGAGATCAACTAGCGGGGGGAGCTACGCAGTATTTT
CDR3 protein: CATSRDQLAGGATQYF

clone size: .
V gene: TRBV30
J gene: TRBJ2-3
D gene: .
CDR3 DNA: TGTGCCTGGACAGGACTCGTTACGGTTAACACAGATACGCAGTATTTT
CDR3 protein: CAWTGLVTVNTDTQYF

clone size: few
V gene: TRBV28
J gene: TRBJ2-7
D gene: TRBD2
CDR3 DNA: TGTGCCAGCAGTTTTAGGCCTAGCGGAGTACCCTCCTACGAGCAGTACTTC
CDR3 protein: CASSFRPSGVPSYEQYF

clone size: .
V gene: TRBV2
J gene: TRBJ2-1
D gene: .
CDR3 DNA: TGTGCCAGCACGGGGAGCTCCTACAATGAGCAGTTCTTC
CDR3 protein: CASTGSSYNEQFF

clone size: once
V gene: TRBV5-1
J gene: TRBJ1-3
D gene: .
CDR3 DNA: TGCGCCAGCAGCGGAGCCGGAAACACCATATATTTT
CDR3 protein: CASSGAGNTIYF

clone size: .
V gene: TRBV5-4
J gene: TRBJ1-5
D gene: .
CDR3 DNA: TGTGCCAGCAGCCGGGGAGGGAGCAATCAGCCCCAGCATTTT
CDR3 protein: CASSRGGSNQPQHF

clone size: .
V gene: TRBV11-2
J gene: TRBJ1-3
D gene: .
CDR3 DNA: TGTGCCAGCAGCTTAGATGTTGCGGGGGTTGGAAACACCATATATTTT
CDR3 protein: CASSLDVAGVGNTIYF

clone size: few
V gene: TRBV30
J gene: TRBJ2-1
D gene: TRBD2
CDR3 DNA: TGTGCCTGGACCGTAGCGGGGGGATTAAGCTCCTACAATGAGCAGTTCTTC
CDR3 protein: CAWTVAGGLSSYNEQFF

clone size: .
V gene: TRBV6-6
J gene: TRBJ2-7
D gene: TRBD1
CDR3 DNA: TGTGCCAGCAGTGACCCTGGACAGGCTGCCTACGAGCAGTACTTC
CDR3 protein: CASSDPGQAAYEQYF

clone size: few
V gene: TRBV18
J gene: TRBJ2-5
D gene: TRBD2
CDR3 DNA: TGTGCCAGCTCATCTTACGTGCTAGCGGGCCAAGAGACCCAGTACTTC
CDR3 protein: CASSSYVLAGQETQYF

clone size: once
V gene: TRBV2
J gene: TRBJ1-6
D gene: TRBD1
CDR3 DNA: TGTGCCAGCACAGGACAGGGAGTATCCTATAATTCACCCCTCCACTTT
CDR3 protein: CASTGQGVSYNSPLHF

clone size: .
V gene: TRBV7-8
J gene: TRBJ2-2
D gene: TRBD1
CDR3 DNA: TGTGCCAGCAGCCACGGACACTTAGACAGGGGGCTAAGTCAAGCCGGGGAGCTGTTTTTT
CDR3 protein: CASSHGHLDRGLSQAGELFF

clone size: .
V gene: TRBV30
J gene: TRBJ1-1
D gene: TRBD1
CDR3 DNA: TGTGCCTGGAGTGCAGGATTGTGGGACAGGGGGAACACTGAAGCTTTCTTT
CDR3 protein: CAWSAGLWDRGNTEAFF

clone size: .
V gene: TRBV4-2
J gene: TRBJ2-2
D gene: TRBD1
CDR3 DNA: TGTGCCAGCAGCCAGTCAGACAGGGTGGCCGGGGAGCTGTTTTTT
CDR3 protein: CASSQSDRVAGELFF

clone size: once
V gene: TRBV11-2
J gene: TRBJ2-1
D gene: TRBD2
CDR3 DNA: TGTGCCAGCAGCTCCTGGGGTAGCGGGGGGGATAATGAGCAGTTCTTC
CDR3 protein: CASSSWGSGGDNEQFF

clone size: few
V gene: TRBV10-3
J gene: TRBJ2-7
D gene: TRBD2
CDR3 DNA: TGTGCCATCAGTTTAGCGGGGGGAAACGCCTACGAGCAGTACTTC
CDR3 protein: CAISLAGGNAYEQYF

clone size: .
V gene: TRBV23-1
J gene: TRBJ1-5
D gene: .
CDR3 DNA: TGCGCCAGCCTAAGCAGGGCCAGCAATCAGCCCCAGCATTTT
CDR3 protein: CASLSRASNQPQHF

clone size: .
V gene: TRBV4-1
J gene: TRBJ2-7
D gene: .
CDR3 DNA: TGCGCCAGCAGCCAAGACAACTATTACGAGCAGTACTTC
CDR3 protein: CASSQDNYYEQYF

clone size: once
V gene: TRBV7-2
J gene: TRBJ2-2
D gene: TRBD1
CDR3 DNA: TGTGCCAGCAGCTTAGGACAGGGACGGGCCGGGGAGCTGTTTTTT
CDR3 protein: CASSLGQGRAGELFF

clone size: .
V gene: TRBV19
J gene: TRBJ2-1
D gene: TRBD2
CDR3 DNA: TGTGCCAGCCCCGGGGCGGTAGCGGGGGGTGATCACTCCTACAATGAGCAGTTCTTC
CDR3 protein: CASPGAVAGGDHSYNEQFF

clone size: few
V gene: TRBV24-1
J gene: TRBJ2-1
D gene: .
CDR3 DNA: TGTGCCACCAGTGATATTCAGGGGAGCTCCTACAATGAGCAGTTCTTC
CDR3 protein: CATSDIQGSSYNEQFF

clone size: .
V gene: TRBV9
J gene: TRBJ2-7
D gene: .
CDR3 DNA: TGTGCCAGCAGCGTAGAAGGGACACGCTCCTACGAGCAGTACTTC
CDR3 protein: CASSVEGTRSYEQYF

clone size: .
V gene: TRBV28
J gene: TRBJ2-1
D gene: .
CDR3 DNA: TGTGCCAGCAGTTTCCGGACAGTCCACAATGAGCAGTTCTTC
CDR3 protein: CASSFRTVHNEQFF

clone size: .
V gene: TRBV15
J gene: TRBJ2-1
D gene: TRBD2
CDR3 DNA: TGTGCCACCAGCAAGGGGCTAGCGGGGGGGCATAGCGACAATGAGCAGTTCTTC
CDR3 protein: CATSKGLAGGHSDNEQFF